The TCR beta chain under discussion was sequenced for a study of T cells in Graves' hyperthyroidism and ophthalmopathy. The J segment lost 0 bases and the V segment lost 7 bases, leaving 1 base of the junction unmatched. The CDR3 is made up of 13 amino acids. Germline CDR1 SQVTM, CDR2 ANQGSEA. Amplified TCR beta CDR3 regions came from RNA transcripts. Carried out on the TCR CDR3, a first-round RT-PCR used the HTBI primer set. TCRdb redid the calling of the multiplex PCR reads with MiXCR, one entry per CDR3 protein. The sample shows 340,000 or so distinct CDR3 sequences, approximately 15% of them seen only once. Exclusion of a patient resulted from uncontrolled infection, other autoimmune disease, pregnancy or lactation. Cells are PBMCs isolated from more than 8.5 ml of fresh blood.

The TCR comes from a man aged 30 to 45 with Graves' hyperthyroidism. The chain employs TRBV29-1 and TRBJ2-5, with 11 bases identical to TRBD2. The sample taken for sequencing was blood. CDR3 sequence: CSGGLADQETQYF. CDR3 DNA: TGCAGCGGGGGACTAGCGGACCAAGAGACCCAGTACTTC.